Sequencing of this TCR beta chain was carried out in a study of blood T cells in healthy people across ages. The study's findings and limits: Expanded clonotype changes were possibly confounded by unknown donor CMV status. Across the age range, TCR beta diversity per million T cells fell in a roughly linear way.

Details on this clonotype: Its antigen is not identified. One end of the junction is discordant with germline, which a read error may explain.

Combining a sample-barcoded 5' primer with a J-beta primer mix, a second PCR ran for roughly 6 to 12 cycles. TCRdb re-derived calls from the 5' RACE reads in MiXCR, one entry per CDR3 protein. The sample contains approximately 670,000 distinct CDR3 sequences, roughly two fifths of which appear only once. The germline gives CDR1 SQVTM, CDR2 ANQGSEA. The CDR3 has 14 amino acids. The chain joins TRBV29-1 to TRBJ2-7, with 14 bases matching TRBD2. The TCR was taken from a man older than 75 in good health. The sequencing sample was made of blood. The CDR3: CSVAPGLAGDERFF. For the CDR3, the DNA is TGCAGCGTTGCCCCGGGACTAGCGGGAGACGAGCGGTTCTTC.